This T cell receptor beta chain was recovered during a study of T cells in Graves' hyperthyroidism and ophthalmopathy. General study findings and limits: It was a median around seven months before onset that the model predicted ophthalmopathy.

Disease lasting under 3 months, a NOSPECS grade of at least 4, and a Clinical Activity Score of at least 3 were features of the ophthalmopathy patients. Clinical symptoms, serum thyroxine, TRAb, thyroid ultrasound and orbital computed tomography established diagnosis. In germline, CDR1 is SGHRS, CDR2 YFSETQ. This CDR3 contains 14 residues. Trimming took 5 bases from V and 11 from J, leaving 20 bases between them. Amplified regions were TCR beta CDR3 sequences from RNA transcripts. HTBI primers were employed in a first-round RT-PCR of the TCR CDR3. TCRdb reanalysed the multiplex PCR reads using MiXCR and keeps one entry per CDR3 protein. This sample has around 35,000 distinct CDR3 sequences; about 52% occur once, and the top ten carry 25%. The sample holds one count of this clonotype. Its matching antigen is unknown.

The genes are TRBV5-1 and TRBJ1-5; no definite D call. The clonotype was recovered from a woman aged 40 to 50 with Graves' ophthalmopathy. The sequenced sample was blood. CDR3 nucleotide sequence: TGCGCCAGCAGACCAGGACTAGCGGGAGAGACCCAGCATTTT. Protein: CASRPGLAGETQHF.